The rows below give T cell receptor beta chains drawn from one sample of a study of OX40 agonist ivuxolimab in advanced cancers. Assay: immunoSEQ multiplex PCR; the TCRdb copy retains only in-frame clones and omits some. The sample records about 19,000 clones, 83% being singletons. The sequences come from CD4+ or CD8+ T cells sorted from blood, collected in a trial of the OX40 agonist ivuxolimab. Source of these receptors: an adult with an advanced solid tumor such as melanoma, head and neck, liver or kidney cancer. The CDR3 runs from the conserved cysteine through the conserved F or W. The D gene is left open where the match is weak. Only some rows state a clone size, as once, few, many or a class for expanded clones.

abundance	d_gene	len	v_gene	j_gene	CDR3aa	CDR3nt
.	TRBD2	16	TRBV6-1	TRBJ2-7	CASSEALGGISYEQYF	TGTGCCAGCAGTGAAGCGTTGGGGGGGATATCCTACGAGCAGTACTTC
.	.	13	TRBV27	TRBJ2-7	CASSSGVSYEQYF	TGTGCCAGCAGTTCGGGAGTCTCCTACGAGCAGTACTTC
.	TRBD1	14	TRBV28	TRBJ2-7	CASSEDRTPYEQYF	TGTGCCAGCAGTGAGGACAGGACCCCCTACGAGCAGTACTTC
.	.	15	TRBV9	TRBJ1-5	CASSPSAYSNQPQHF	TGTGCCAGCAGCCCGTCTGCGTATAGCAATCAGCCCCAGCATTTT
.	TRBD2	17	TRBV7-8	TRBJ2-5	CASSLALGGAGAETQYF	TGTGCCAGCAGCTTAGCCCTAGGTGGAGCGGGGGCAGAGACCCAGTACTTC
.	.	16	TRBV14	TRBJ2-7	CASSHQREPGSYEQYF	TGTGCCAGCAGCCATCAACGGGAGCCGGGGTCCTACGAGCAGTACTTC
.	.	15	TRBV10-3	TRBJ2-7	CAIRPTQDLSYEQYF	TGTGCCATCAGACCCACCCAGGATCTTTCCTACGAGCAGTACTTC
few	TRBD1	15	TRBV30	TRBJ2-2	CAWDPGTGRAGELFF	TGTGCCTGGGACCCGGGGACAGGGAGAGCCGGGGAGCTGTTTTTT
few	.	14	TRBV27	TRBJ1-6	CASSLVTYNSPLHF	TGTGCCAGCAGTTTGGTCACCTATAATTCACCCCTCCACTTT
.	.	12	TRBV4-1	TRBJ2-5	CASSHSEETQYF	TGCGCCAGCAGCCATAGCGAAGAGACCCAGTACTTC
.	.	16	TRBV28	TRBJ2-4	CASSLKGYGSENIQYF	TGTGCCAGCAGTTTAAAAGGGTACGGATCCGAAAACATTCAGTACTTC
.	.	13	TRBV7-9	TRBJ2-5	CASSSTPGETQYF	TGTGCCAGCAGCTCGACCCCAGGGGAGACCCAGTACTTC
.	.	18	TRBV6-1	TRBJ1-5	CASSELGLVFSSNQPQHF	TGTGCCAGCAGTGAACTGGGTCTGGTTTTTTCTAGCAATCAGCCCCAGCATTTT
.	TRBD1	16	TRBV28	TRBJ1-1	CASSPARGLMNTEAFF	TGTGCCAGCAGTCCTGCAAGGGGGCTGATGAACACTGAAGCTTTCTTT
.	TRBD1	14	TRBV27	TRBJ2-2	CASSWDRNTGELFF	TGTGCCAGCAGTTGGGACAGGAACACCGGGGAGCTGTTTTTT
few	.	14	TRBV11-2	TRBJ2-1	CASSLVGDYNEQFF	TGTGCCAGCAGCTTAGTGGGGGATTACAATGAGCAGTTCTTC
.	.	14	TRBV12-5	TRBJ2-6	CASGFFSGANVLTF	TGTGCTAGTGGTTTCTTCTCTGGGGCCAACGTCCTGACTTTC
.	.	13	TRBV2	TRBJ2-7	CASRDAQAYEQYF	TGTGCCAGCAGAGACGCACAGGCATACGAGCAGTACTTC
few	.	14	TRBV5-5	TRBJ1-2	CASRGVEAHYGYTF	TGTGCCAGCAGGGGGGTGGAGGCGCACTATGGCTACACCTTC
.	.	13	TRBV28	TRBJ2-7	CASSPVGFYEQYF	TGTGCCAGCAGTCCCGTCGGCTTTTACGAGCAGTACTTC
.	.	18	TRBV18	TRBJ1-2	CASSPVVGGADPSYGYTF	TGTGCCAGCTCACCCGTAGTAGGAGGGGCAGATCCTTCTTATGGCTACACCTTC
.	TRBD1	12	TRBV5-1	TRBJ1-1	CASSWTGNEAFF	TGCGCCAGCAGCTGGACAGGGAATGAAGCTTTCTTT
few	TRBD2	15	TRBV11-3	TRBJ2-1	CASSSGLAGPNEQFF	TGTGCCAGCAGCAGCGGACTAGCGGGGCCCAATGAGCAGTTCTTC
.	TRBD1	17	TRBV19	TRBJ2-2	CASTEVRGQGYAGELFF	TGTGCCAGTACCGAAGTGAGGGGACAGGGGTACGCCGGGGAGCTGTTTTTT
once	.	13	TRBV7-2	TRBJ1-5	CASTAWGPQPQHF	TGTGCCAGCACCGCGTGGGGCCCTCAGCCCCAGCATTTT
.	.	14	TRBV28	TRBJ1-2	CASSYPGMNYGYTF	TGTGCCAGCAGTTACCCGGGTATGAACTATGGCTACACCTTC
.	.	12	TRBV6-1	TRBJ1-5	CASSPGNQPQHF	TGTGCCAGCAGTCCCGGGAATCAGCCCCAGCATTTT
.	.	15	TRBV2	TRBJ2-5	CASSLGGGGQETQYF	TGTGCCAGCAGTCTGGGTGGGGGCGGACAAGAGACCCAGTACTTC
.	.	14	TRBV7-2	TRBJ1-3	CASSPIGTGNTIYF	TGTGCCAGCAGCCCAATCGGGACAGGAAACACCATATATTTT
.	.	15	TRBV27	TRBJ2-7	CASSFFGGLKDEQYF	TGTGCCAGCAGTTTTTTCGGAGGGCTTAAGGACGAGCAGTACTTC
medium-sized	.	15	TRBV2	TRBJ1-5	CASSDLVRDNQPQHF	TGTGCCAGCAGTGATTTAGTCAGGGACAATCAGCCCCAGCATTTT
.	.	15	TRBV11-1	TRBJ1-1	CASSLFRGMNTEAFF	TGTGCCAGCAGCTTATTTCGGGGCATGAACACTGAAGCTTTCTTT
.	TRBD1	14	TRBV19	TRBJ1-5	CASSRGTGIQPQHF	TGTGCCAGTAGTAGAGGGACAGGGATCCAGCCCCAGCATTTT
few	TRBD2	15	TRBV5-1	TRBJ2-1	CASSPASGGLNEQFF	TGCGCCAGCAGCCCTGCTAGCGGGGGGCTCAATGAGCAGTTCTTC